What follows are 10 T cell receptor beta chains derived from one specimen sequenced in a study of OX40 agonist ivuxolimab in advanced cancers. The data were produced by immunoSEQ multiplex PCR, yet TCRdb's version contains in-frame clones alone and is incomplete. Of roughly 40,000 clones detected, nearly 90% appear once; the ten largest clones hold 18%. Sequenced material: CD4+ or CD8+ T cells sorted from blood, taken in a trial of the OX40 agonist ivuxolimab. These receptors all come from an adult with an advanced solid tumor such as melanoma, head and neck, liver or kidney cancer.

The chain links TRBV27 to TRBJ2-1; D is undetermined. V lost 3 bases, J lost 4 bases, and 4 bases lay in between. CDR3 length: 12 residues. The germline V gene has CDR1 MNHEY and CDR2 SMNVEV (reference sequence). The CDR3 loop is CASSFGYNEQFF. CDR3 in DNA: TGTGCCAGCAGTTTTGGTTACAATGAGCAGTTCTTC.

CDR3 sequence: CASISRLRRTEAFF. The DNA of the CDR3 is TGTGCCAGCATCAGCAGGCTGAGGCGAACTGAAGCTTTCTTT. The J gene is TRBJ1-1, the V gene TRBV6-5; D remains ambiguous. The germline V gene has CDR1 MNHEY and CDR2 SVGAGI. This CDR3 region has 14 residues. Trimming shortened V by 7 bases and J by 5 bases, and 17 bases separated the two germline ends.

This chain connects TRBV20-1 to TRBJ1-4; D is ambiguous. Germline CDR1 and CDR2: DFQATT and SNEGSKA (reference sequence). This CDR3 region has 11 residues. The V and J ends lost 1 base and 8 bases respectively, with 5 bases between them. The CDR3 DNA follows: TGCAGTGCTAGAGGACTGGAAAAACTGTTTTTT. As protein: CSARGLEKLFF.

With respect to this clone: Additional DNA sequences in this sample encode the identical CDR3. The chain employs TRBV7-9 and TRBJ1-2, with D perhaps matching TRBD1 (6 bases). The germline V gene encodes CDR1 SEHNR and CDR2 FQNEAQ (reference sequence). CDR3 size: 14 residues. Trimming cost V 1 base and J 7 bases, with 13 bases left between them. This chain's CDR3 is CASSLGGGEGGYTF. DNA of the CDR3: TGTGCCAGCAGCTTAGGTGGGGGCGAGGGTGGCTACACCTTC.

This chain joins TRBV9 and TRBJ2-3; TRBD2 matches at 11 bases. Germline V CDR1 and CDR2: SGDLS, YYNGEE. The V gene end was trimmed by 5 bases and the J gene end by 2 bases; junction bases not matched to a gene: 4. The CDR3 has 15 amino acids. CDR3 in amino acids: CASSASGGTTDTQYF. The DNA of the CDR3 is TGTGCCAGCAGTGCTAGCGGGGGGACCACAGATACGCAGTATTTT.

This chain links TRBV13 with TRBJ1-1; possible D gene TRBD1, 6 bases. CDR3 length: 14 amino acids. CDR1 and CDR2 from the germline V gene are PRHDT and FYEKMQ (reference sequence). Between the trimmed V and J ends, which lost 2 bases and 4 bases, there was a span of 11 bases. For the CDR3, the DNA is TGTGCCAGCAGCTTATGGGGGCGGGTCACTGAAGCTTTCTTT. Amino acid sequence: CASSLWGRVTEAFF.

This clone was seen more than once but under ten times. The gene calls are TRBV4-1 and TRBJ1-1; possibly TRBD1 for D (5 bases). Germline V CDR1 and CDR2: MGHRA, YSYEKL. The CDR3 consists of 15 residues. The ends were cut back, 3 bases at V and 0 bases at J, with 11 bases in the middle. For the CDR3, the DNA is TGCGCCAGCAGCCAGGGTAGGACATTGAACACTGAAGCTTTCTTT. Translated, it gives CASSQGRTLNTEAFF.

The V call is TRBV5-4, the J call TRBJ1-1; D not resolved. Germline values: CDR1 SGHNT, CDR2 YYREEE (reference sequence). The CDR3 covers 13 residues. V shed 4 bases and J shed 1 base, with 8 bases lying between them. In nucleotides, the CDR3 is TGTGCCAGCAGCCCTATTGAGAACACTGAAGCTTTCTTT. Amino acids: CASSPIENTEAFF.

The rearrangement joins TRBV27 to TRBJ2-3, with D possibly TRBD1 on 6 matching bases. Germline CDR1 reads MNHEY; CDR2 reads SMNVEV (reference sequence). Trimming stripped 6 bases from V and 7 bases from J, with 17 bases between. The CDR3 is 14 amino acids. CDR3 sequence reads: CASRTSPGDYTQYF. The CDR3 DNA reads TGTGCCAGCAGAACCTCCCCAGGGGATTATACGCAGTATTTT.

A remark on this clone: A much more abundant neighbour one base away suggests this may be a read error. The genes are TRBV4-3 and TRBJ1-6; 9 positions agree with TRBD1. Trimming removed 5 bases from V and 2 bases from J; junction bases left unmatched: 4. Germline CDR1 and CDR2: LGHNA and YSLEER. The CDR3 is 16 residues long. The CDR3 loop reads CASSLGTGTYNSPLHF. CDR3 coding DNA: TGCGCCAGCAGCTTGGGGACAGGGACCTATAATTCACCCCTCCACTTT.